This TCR beta chain was documented in a study of beta chain features in type 1 diabetes. Study conclusions and caveats: Relative to healthy donors, patients appeared to have naive, central memory and Treg TCRB repertoires that were more similar. Type 1 diabetes patients had moderately but significantly shorter TCRB CDR3s in all four CD4+ subsets. Cells with high TCR expression could be over-represented by cDNA sequencing. The study notes PCR might favor shorter templates equally in patients and controls.

Unmatched junction bases numbered 9, after V lost 0 bases and J lost 4 bases. The CDR3 is 16 residues long. CDR1 and CDR2 from the germline V gene are GTSNPN and SVGIG (reference sequence). Since all of the isolated RNA was reverse transcribed, expressed TCRB transcripts were what got sequenced. Clones were sequenced by immunoSEQ multiplex PCR, and TCRdb holds only the in-frame ones, with some missing. The profile covers approximately 260,000 clones, with roughly 22% appearing a single time and less than 0.035% taken by the ten largest. Purity exceeded 95% in all sorted populations. To note about this clone: The antigen is not known.

The sequenced sample consisted of naive CD4+ T cells from blood. The V and J genes are TRBV30 and TRBJ2-3, with TRBD2 identical over 8 bases. The source is a woman aged 40 to 50 with type 1 diabetes. The CDR3 DNA follows: TGTGCCTGGAGTGTACGGGAAGCGGGAGTAGCAGATACGCAGTATTTT. It specifies CAWSVREAGVADTQYF.